The 29 T cell receptor beta chains listed next were all sequenced from one sample in a study of regulatory T cells in long-lasting Graves disease. Sample time point: newly diagnosed GD, antithyroid drugs for less than 3 months. The TCR library was made from RNA extracted from PBMCs. iRepertoire HTBI primers and Arm-PCR of CDR3 regions built TCR beta libraries. TCRdb re-called the multiplex PCR reads through MiXCR, storing one row per CDR3 protein. Found here are a few hundred thousand distinct CDR3 sequences, approximately 20% of them singletons; the top ten hold approximately 24%. The material sequenced was peripheral blood mononuclear cells (PBMCs), taken at new diagnosis, from a patient treated with antithyroid drugs. Receptor source: a female donor with Graves disease.

This clonotype was found many times. The V call is TRBV2, the J call TRBJ2-3; D is tentatively TRBD1 or TRBD2 (5 bases each). This CDR3 spans 15 amino acids. Trimming took off 5 bases at V and 3 bases at J, with 15 bases between the two ends. Germline V gene lookup returns CDR1 SNHLY and CDR2 FYNNEI. CDR3 DNA sequence: TGTGCCAGCAGTAGGGGACGGACGGGGACAGATACGCAGTATTTT. Translated, it gives CASSRGRTGTDTQYF. Drawing the rest from reference TRBV2 and TRBJ2-3, the complete variable domain is EPEVTQTPSHQVTQMGQEVILRCVPISNHLYFYWYRQILGQKVEFLVSFYNNEISEKSEIFDDQFSVERPDGSNFTLKIRSTKLEDSAMYFCASSRGRTGTDTQYFGPGTRLTVL.

This clonotype was detected ten times or more. This sequence joins TRBV7-2 and TRBJ2-1; TRBD2 matches 14 bases. CDR3 length: 17 residues. Germline-derived CDR1 and CDR2 are SGHTA and FQGNSA. J gave up 4 bases and V 4 bases, and 6 bases lay outside the gene matches. For the CDR3, the DNA is TGTGCCAGCAGCTCAAGACTAGCGGGAGGGGGGTACAATGAGCAGTTCTTC. This translates into CASSSRLAGGGYNEQFF.

This clonotype occurred many times. The V and J genes are TRBV11-2 and TRBJ1-4; TRBD1 is a possible D gene (5 bases). The CDR3 totals 17 residues. The V and J ends lost 5 bases and 0 bases respectively, with 16 bases between them. The germline V gene has CDR1 SGHAT and CDR2 FQNNGV. CDR3 sequence reads: CASSQETDPATNEKLFF. DNA for the CDR3: TGTGCCAGCAGCCAAGAGACAGACCCTGCAACTAATGAAAAACTGTTTTTT.

This clonotype was seen repeatedly, ten times or more. This chain joins TRBV24-1 and TRBJ2-7, with 8 bases that match TRBD1. Germline V gene sequence: CDR1 KGHDR, CDR2 SFDVKD. V gave up 4 bases and J gave up 2 bases; unmatched junction bases: 6. The CDR3 has 15 amino acids. Here the CDR3 reads CATSDSWDRTYEQYF. CDR3 nucleotide sequence: TGTGCCACCAGTGACTCCTGGGACAGGACCTACGAGCAGTACTTC.

This clonotype was counted ten times or more. The V gene is TRBV7-2, the J gene TRBJ2-5; TRBD2 agrees at 14 bases. Germline CDR1 SGHTA, CDR2 FQGNSA. V dropped 6 bases and J dropped 5; count of bases not matched to a gene: 17. The length of the CDR3 is 19 residues. DNA for the CDR3: TGTGCCAGCAGTCCCAGGGTCGGGACTAGCGGGAGATGGGGGGAGACCCAGTACTTC. Its protein is CASSPRVGTSGRWGETQYF.

CDR3 protein: CASSIQGASTEAFF. The CDR3 DNA reads TGTGCCAGTAGTATCCAGGGGGCGAGCACTGAAGCTTTCTTT. The rearrangement uses TRBV19 and TRBJ1-1; 8 bases align to TRBD1. The germline V gene has CDR1 LNHDA and CDR2 SQIVND (reference sequence). Losses at the gene ends were 3 bases for V and 4 bases for J; bases not matched to a gene: 4. CDR3 length: 14 amino acids.

This clonotype was seen at least ten times. J is TRBJ1-2 and V is TRBV28, with D possibly being TRBD1 (5 bases). Germline V gene sequence: CDR1 MDHEN, CDR2 SYDVKM. CDR3 length equals 14 residues. Trimming removed 1 base at V and 3 bases at J, with 9 bases between. CDR3 in DNA: TGTGCCAGCAGTTTATTAGGCAGGGACTATGGCTACACCTTC. As protein: CASSLLGRDYGYTF.

This clonotype has a count of ten or more. This sequence joins TRBV6-5 and TRBJ2-5, with TRBD1 as a possible D gene (6 bases). Germline V CDR1 and CDR2: MNHEY, SVGAGI. This CDR3 spans 16 amino acids. The V gene lost 3 bases and the J gene lost 0 bases, with 14 bases spanning the gap. CDR3 protein: CASSYLSRDNQETQYF. The CDR3 DNA follows: TGTGCCAGCAGTTATCTCAGCCGGGACAACCAAGAGACCCAGTACTTC.

This clonotype was counted a few times. Just one base apart from a much larger clone, this may be a read error. The V gene is TRBV29-1, the J gene TRBJ2-5, with D perhaps TRBD1 or TRBD2 (5 bases each). From germline, CDR1 is SQVTM and CDR2 ANQGSEA. Trimming stripped 4 bases from V and 1 base from J, with 10 bases between. The CDR3 covers 13 residues. The CDR3 here is CSVVGETQETQYF. The CDR3 bases are TGCAGCGTTGTGGGGGAAACCCAAGAGACCCAGTACTTC.

This clonotype was recorded at least ten times. V and J are TRBV12-3 or TRBV12-4 and TRBJ1-2; D unclear. The CDR3 totals 14 residues. Trimming stripped 3 bases from V and 0 bases from J, with 8 bases between. DNA for the CDR3: TGTGCCAGCAGTTTGCTTGGAACTAACTATGGCTACACCTTC. Translation gives CASSLLGTNYGYTF.

This clonotype was seen ten or more times. This sequence joins TRBV19 and TRBJ2-7, with no clear D. Germline CDR1 LNHDA, CDR2 SQIVND (reference sequence). The ends were cut back, 6 bases at V and 0 bases at J, with 15 bases in the middle. The CDR3 length is 15 residues. CDR3 sequence (DNA): TGTGCCAGTAGGGTCTACGGGCTGAGCTCCTACGAGCAGTACTTC. This translates into CASRVYGLSSYEQYF.

This clonotype showed up many times. The genes are TRBV11-2 and TRBJ2-5, with 7 bases fitting TRBD2. The trim removed 0 bases at V and 4 bases at J, leaving 5 bases unmatched. Germline V CDR1 and CDR2: SGHAT, FQNNGV. The CDR3 spans 15 residues. The CDR3 DNA is TGTGCCAGCAGCTTAGATATCGCGGGAGTAGAGACCCAGTACTTC. Protein sequence: CASSLDIAGVETQYF.

The chain carries TRBV6-1 and TRBJ2-4; maybe TRBD2 (7 bases). V lost 1 base and J 9 bases, leaving 10 bases between the germline ends. Germline V gene data show CDR1 as MNHNS and CDR2 as SASEGT. The CDR3 spans 13 residues. The CDR3 spells CASSEERGGIQYF. The CDR3 bases are TGTGCCAGCAGTGAAGAAAGGGGGGGCATTCAGTACTTC.

The chain recombines TRBV27 with TRBJ2-3; possible D gene TRBD1, 5 bases. The CDR3 loop spans 13 amino acids. Germline CDR1 reads MNHEY; CDR2 reads SMNVEV (reference sequence). V was clipped by 5 bases and J by 5 bases, with 11 bases between them. CDR3 protein: CASSRREVDTQYF. CDR3 in DNA: TGTGCCAGCAGTCGCAGGGAAGTAGATACGCAGTATTTT.

The rearrangement links TRBV5-5 to TRBJ2-1; the D gene could be TRBD1 or TRBD2 (5 bases each). The germline V gene has CDR1 SGHKS and CDR2 YYEKEE (reference sequence). Trimming left V 5 bases short and J 9 bases short, with 18 bases between. The CDR3 sequence is 14 residues long. The CDR3 DNA is TGTGCCAGCAGGGGACCCGACATTGGAGGTGAGCAGTTCTTC. Translating gives CASRGPDIGGEQFF.

Remarks on this clonotype: A far bigger clonotype differs at one base, so this is likely a read error. The chain joins TRBV10-3 to TRBJ2-7, with D unresolved. The better agreement between TRBJ2-5 and the DNA end casts doubt on the J call. Germline V CDR1 and CDR2: ENHRY, SYGVKD. CDR3 length: 15 amino acids. CDR3 coding DNA: TGTGCCATCGGTGAAGGGCAATCGGGTCAAGAGACCCAGTACTTC. It translates to CAIGEGQSGQETQYF.

The chain carries TRBV6-2 or TRBV6-3 and TRBJ2-7; 11 bases align to TRBD2. The CDR3 totals 16 residues. The trim removed 2 bases at V and 7 bases at J, leaving 10 bases unmatched. Germline V CDR1 and CDR2: MNHEY, SVGEGT. The CDR3 DNA is TGTGCCAGCAGTTACGAAGGGACTAGCGGACGCAGTGAGCAGTACTTC. Protein: CASSYEGTSGRSEQYF.

This clonotype was recorded many times. CDR3 in amino acids: CASSQNYGAGQPQHF. CDR3 coding DNA: TGTGCCAGCAGTCAAAACTACGGCGCAGGGCAGCCCCAGCATTTT. V usage is TRBV7-6 and J usage is TRBJ1-5, with TRBD1 as a possible D gene (5 bases). CDR3 size: 15 residues. Germline CDR1 is SGHVS and CDR2 is FNYEAQ. V dropped 6 bases and J dropped 7 bases, with 19 bases sitting between them.

Worth noting for this clonotype: One base away lies a much larger clone, so this may be a sequencing read error. V gene TRBV2 combines with J gene TRBJ2-7, with 12 bases aligning to TRBD2. The CDR3 is 16 amino acids. CDR1 and CDR2 (germline): SNHLY, FYNNEI. CDR3 DNA sequence: TGTGCCAGTAGTGGAACTAGCGGGAGGTTTGGAGGCGAGCAGTACGTC. Translating it yields CASSGTSGRFGGEQYV.

This clonotype has a count of ten or more. The rearrangement links TRBV6-5 to TRBJ1-4; 7 nucleotides agree with TRBD1. CDR3 length: 16 amino acids. With 0 bases clipped from V and 6 bases from J, the junction kept 7 bases outside the gene matches. Germline assignment: CDR1 MNHEY and CDR2 SVGAGI. The CDR3 coding sequence is TGTGCCAGCAGTTACTCAGGGGGCGCCCGCGATGAAAAACTGTTTTTT. This codes for CASSYSGGARDEKLFF.

This clonotype was picked up a small number of times. V is TRBV19 and J is TRBJ2-2, with 9 bases aligning to TRBD2. CDR3 size: 16 residues. Looked up from germline, CDR1 is LNHDA and CDR2 is SQIVND (reference sequence). V lost 7 bases, J lost 3 bases, and 9 bases stayed unmatched. DNA for the CDR3: TGTGCCAGTATAGGTCGGCGGGAGGGATACACCGGGGAGCTGTTTTTT. This translates into CASIGRREGYTGELFF.

This clonotype has ten or more counts. V and J are TRBV19 and TRBJ2-7, with a possible D match to TRBD1 (5 bases). This CDR3 comprises 15 residues. Looked up from germline, CDR1 is LNHDA and CDR2 is SQIVND (reference sequence). Trimming left V 1 base short and J 0 bases short, with 10 bases between. CDR3 bases: TGTGCCAGTAGTATAGCGCAGGGTAGCTCCTACGAGCAGTACTTC. Translated, it gives CASSIAQGSSYEQYF. Full variable domain (remainder filled in from reference TRBV19 and TRBJ2-7): DGGITQSPKYLFRKEGQNVTLSCEQNLNHDAMYWYRQDPGQGLRLIYYSQIVNDFQKGDIAEGYSVSREKKESFPLTVTSAQKNPTAFYLCASSIAQGSSYEQYFGPGTRLTVT.

Note on this clonotype: A much larger clone differs by one base, so this may be a read error. V gene TRBV2 combines with J gene TRBJ2-1; 11 nucleotides match TRBD2. The V segment lost 0 bases and the J segment 13 bases; nucleotides outside the gene matches: 11. From germline, CDR1 is SNHLY and CDR2 FYNNEI. CDR3 length equals 16 residues. CDR3 amino acids: CASSEARLAGSETQFF. CDR3 nucleotide sequence: TGTGCCAGCAGTGAAGCGAGACTAGCGGGAAGTGAGACCCAGTTCTTC.

This chain connects TRBV19 to TRBJ2-7; 8 bases line up with TRBD2. Trimming at V came to 4 bases and at J to 2 bases, leaving 7 bases not matched to a gene. In germline, CDR1 is LNHDA, CDR2 SQIVND (reference sequence). This CDR3 is built from 15 residues. DNA of the CDR3: TGTGCCAGTAGTAAACTAGCGGTCGCCCCCTACGAGCAGTACTTC. As protein: CASSKLAVAPYEQYF.

Written as DNA, the CDR3 is TGTGCCAGCAGTATGCAGGGGGGACAAGAGACCCAGTACTTC. This sequence encodes CASSMQGGQETQYF. The gene calls are TRBV28 and TRBJ2-5; D possibly corresponds to TRBD1 (7 bases). The V gene lost 5 bases and the J gene lost 2 bases, with 12 bases spanning the gap. Germline-derived CDR1 and CDR2 are MDHEN and SYDVKM. The CDR3 totals 14 residues.

This clonotype has just one count. CDR3 amino acids: CAWSGLAGASKQYF. DNA of the CDR3: TGTGCCTGGAGTGGTCTAGCGGGAGCCTCCAAGCAGTACTTC. The genes are TRBV30 and TRBJ2-7; TRBD2 matches at 10 bases. Germline values: CDR1 GTSNPN, CDR2 SVGIG (reference sequence). The V and J ends lost 1 base and 8 bases, in that order; junction bases with no gene match: 8. CDR3 length equals 14 residues.

This clonotype was recorded at least ten times. The chain recombines TRBV6-1 with TRBJ1-3, with D hard to call. The CDR3 length is 17 residues. V was clipped by 6 bases and J by 4 bases, with 22 bases between them. Per the germline V gene, CDR1 is MNHNS and CDR2 is SASEGT. The CDR3 DNA is TGTGCCAGCAGCCCGTCGTTTTCGGATGACGGCGGAAACACCATATATTTT. Its translation: CASSPSFSDDGGNTIYF.

The table lists this clonotype with many counts. The CDR3 loop is CAISEGLANTGELFF. The CDR3 DNA is TGTGCCATCAGTGAGGGGCTAGCAAACACCGGGGAGCTGTTTTTT. J is TRBJ2-2 and V is TRBV10-3; D might be TRBD2 (5 bases). The CDR3 has 15 amino acids. The germline CDR1 and CDR2 sequences are ENHRY and SYGVKD. V was pared by 2 bases and J by 2 bases, with 9 bases between.

This clonotype was seen a few times. The chain recombines TRBV19 with TRBJ2-2, with 13 bases aligning to TRBD2. Looked up from germline, CDR1 is LNHDA and CDR2 is SQIVND (reference sequence). With V trimmed by 7 bases and J by 4 bases, 12 bases remained unmatched. There are 18 residues in the CDR3. The CDR3 sequence: CASNQLAGGPRFTGELFF. CDR3 in DNA: TGTGCCAGTAACCAACTAGCGGGAGGGCCTCGGTTCACCGGGGAGCTGTTTTTT. Together with reference TRBV19 and TRBJ2-2, the CDR3 gives the full variable domain: DGGITQSPKYLFRKEGQNVTLSCEQNLNHDAMYWYRQDPGQGLRLIYYSQIVNDFQKGDIAEGYSVSREKKESFPLTVTSAQKNPTAFYLCASNQLAGGPRFTGELFFGEGSRLTVL.